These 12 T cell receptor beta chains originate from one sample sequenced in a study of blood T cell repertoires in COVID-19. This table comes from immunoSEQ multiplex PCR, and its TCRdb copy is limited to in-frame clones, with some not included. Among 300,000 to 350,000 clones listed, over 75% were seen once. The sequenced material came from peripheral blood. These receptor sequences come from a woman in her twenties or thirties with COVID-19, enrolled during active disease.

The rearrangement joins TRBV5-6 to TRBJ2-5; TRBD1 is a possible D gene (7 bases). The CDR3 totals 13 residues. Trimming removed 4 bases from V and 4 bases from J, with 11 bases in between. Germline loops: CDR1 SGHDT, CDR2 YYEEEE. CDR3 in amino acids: CASSRQGGETQYF. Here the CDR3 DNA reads TGTGCCAGCAGCAGACAGGGAGGAGAGACCCAGTACTTC. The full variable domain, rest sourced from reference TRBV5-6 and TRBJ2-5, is DAGVTQSPTHLIKTRGQQVTLRCSPKSGHDTVSWYQQALGQGPQFIFQYYEEEERQRGNFPDRFSGHQFPNYSSELNVNALLLGDSALYLCASSRQGGETQYFGPGTRLLVL.

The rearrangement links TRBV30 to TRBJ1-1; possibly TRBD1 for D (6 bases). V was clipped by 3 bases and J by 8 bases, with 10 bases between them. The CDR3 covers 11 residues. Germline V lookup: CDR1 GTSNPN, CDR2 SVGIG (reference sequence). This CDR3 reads CAWSAGAEAFF. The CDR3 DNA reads TGTGCCTGGAGCGCAGGGGCCGAAGCTTTCTTT.

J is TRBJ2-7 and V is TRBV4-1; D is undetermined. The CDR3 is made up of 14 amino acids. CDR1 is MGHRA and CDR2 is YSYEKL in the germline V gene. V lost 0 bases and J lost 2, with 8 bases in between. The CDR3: CASSQDDGAYEQYF. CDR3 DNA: TGCGCCAGCAGCCAAGATGACGGAGCCTACGAGCAGTACTTC.

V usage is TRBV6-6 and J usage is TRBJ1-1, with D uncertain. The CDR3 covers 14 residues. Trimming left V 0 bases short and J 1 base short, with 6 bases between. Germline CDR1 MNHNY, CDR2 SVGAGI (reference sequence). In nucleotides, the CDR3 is TGTGCCAGCAGTTACTCTGCAGAGAACACTGAAGCTTTCTTT. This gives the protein CASSYSAENTEAFF.

The CDR3 sequence: CASSLGRGGANVLTF. The CDR3 region has the DNA TGCGCCAGCAGCTTGGGAAGGGGTGGGGCCAACGTCCTGACTTTC. The V and J genes are TRBV5-1 and TRBJ2-6; D is perhaps TRBD1 (5 bases). This CDR3 is built from 15 residues. Deletions cut 0 bases from V and 3 bases from J, with 7 bases between. Germline V gene sequence: CDR1 SGHRS, CDR2 YFSETQ.

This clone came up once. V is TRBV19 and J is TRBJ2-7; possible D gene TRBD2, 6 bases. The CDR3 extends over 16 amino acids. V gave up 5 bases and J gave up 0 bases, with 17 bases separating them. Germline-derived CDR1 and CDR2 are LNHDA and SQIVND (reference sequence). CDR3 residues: CASSPFLASGSYEQYF. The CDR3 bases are TGTGCCAGTAGTCCTTTCCTAGCGTCAGGCTCCTACGAGCAGTACTTC. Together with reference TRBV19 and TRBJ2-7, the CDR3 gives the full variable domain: DGGITQSPKYLFRKEGQNVTLSCEQNLNHDAMYWYRQDPGQGLRLIYYSQIVNDFQKGDIAEGYSVSREKKESFPLTVTSAQKNPTAFYLCASSPFLASGSYEQYFGPGTRLTVT.

The CDR3 sequence: CASSGDSNSNQPQHF. In DNA, the CDR3 is TGTGCCAGCAGCGGGGACAGCAATAGCAATCAGCCCCAGCATTTT. The chain employs TRBV5-8 and TRBJ1-5; 7 bases map to TRBD1. CDR1 is SGHTS, CDR2 YDEGEE, per germline. The V and J ends lost 4 bases and 0 bases, in that order; junction bases with no gene match: 4. CDR3 size: 15 residues.

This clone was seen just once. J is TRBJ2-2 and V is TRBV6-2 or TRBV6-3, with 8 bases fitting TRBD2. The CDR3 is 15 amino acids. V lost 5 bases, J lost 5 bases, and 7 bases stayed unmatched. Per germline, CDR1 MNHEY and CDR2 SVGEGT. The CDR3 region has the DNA TGTGCCAGCAGTCGCAGCGGGAGTGGGACCGGGGAGCTGTTTTTT. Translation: CASSRSGSGTGELFF.

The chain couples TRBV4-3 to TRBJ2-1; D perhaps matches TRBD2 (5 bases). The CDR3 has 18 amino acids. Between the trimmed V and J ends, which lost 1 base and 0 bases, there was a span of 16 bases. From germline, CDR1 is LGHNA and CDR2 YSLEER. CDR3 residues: CASSQGRVRFSSYNEQFF. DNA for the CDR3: TGCGCCAGCAGCCAAGGGCGGGTCCGGTTTAGCTCCTACAATGAGCAGTTCTTC.

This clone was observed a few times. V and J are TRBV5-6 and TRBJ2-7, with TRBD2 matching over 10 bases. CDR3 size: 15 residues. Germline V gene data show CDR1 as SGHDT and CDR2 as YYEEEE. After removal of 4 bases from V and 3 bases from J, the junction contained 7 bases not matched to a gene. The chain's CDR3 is CASSPASGSIYEQYF. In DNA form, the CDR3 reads TGTGCCAGCAGCCCCGCTAGCGGGAGTATCTACGAGCAGTACTTC. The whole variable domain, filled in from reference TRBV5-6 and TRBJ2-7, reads DAGVTQSPTHLIKTRGQQVTLRCSPKSGHDTVSWYQQALGQGPQFIFQYYEEEERQRGNFPDRFSGHQFPNYSSELNVNALLLGDSALYLCASSPASGSIYEQYFGPGTRLTVT.

CDR3 protein: CASSRTGTGITEAFF. The CDR3 DNA sequence: TGCGCCAGCAGCAGGACCGGGACAGGGATCACTGAAGCTTTCTTT. The chain has TRBV5-1 and TRBJ1-1, with 9 bases lining up with TRBD1. CDR1 and CDR2 from the germline V gene are SGHRS and YFSETQ. This CDR3 is 15 amino acids long. Trimming took 4 bases from V and 4 from J; bases not matched to a gene: 8.

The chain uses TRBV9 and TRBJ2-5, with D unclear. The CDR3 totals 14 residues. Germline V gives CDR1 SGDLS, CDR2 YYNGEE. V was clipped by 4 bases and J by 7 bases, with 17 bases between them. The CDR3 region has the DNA TGTGCCAGCAGCCCGTTCGGTACGTCGCGGACCCAGTACTTC. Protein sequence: CASSPFGTSRTQYF.